What follows are 27 T cell receptor beta chains derived from one specimen sequenced in a study of shared clonotypes between healthy human individuals. Here immunoSEQ multiplex PCR was the method, and the copy in TCRdb shows in-frame clones only, minus some. The repertoire holds around 1.1 million clones, about 80% seen once, with 0.61% in the top ten. The sequencing input was memory CD4+ T cells from PBMCs. The subset: CD45RA-negative fraction. Receptors originate from a man aged 18-30 years in good health. Some clones in this sample may be carry-over from other donors' samples.

The J gene is TRBJ2-2, the V gene TRBV5-4, with 13 positions matching TRBD2. This CDR3 spans 16 amino acids. V gave up 4 bases and J gave up 6 bases; unmatched junction bases: 6. CDR1 is SGHNT and CDR2 is YYREEE in the germline V gene (reference sequence). The CDR3 sequence is CASSAGTSGNAGELFF. CDR3 nucleotides: TGTGCCAGCAGCGCCGGGACTAGCGGGAATGCCGGGGAGCTGTTTTTT.

DNA for the CDR3: TGTGCCAGCAGTGACGGGACAGGGACCTCCTACAATGAGCAGTTCTTC. Its translation: CASSDGTGTSYNEQFF. The V and J genes are TRBV2 and TRBJ2-1, with TRBD1 matching 9 bases. CDR3 length equals 16 residues. The junction had 3 bases not matched to a gene; V was cut back by 3 bases and J by 0 bases. Per the germline V gene, CDR1 is SNHLY and CDR2 is FYNNEI.

This sequence joins TRBV11-3 and TRBJ2-1; D remains unclear. Germline-derived CDR1 and CDR2 are SGHNT and YENEEA. CDR3 length: 16 amino acids. The V end was cut by 5 bases, the J end by 6 bases, with 20 bases between. CDR3 loop: CASSATSVAGINEQFF. CDR3 coding DNA: TGTGCCAGCAGCGCCACATCGGTAGCCGGTATCAATGAGCAGTTCTTC.

The J gene is TRBJ2-2, the V gene TRBV4-3; D remains ambiguous. Per germline, CDR1 LGHNA and CDR2 YSLEER. The CDR3 spans 18 residues. V dropped 4 bases and J dropped 0 bases, with 18 bases sitting between them. In DNA, the CDR3 is TGCGCCAGCAGCCTAAAGCCGGGCCAGGACGCGAACACCGGGGAGCTGTTTTTT. Its protein product is CASSLKPGQDANTGELFF.

The chain uses TRBV5-1 and TRBJ1-4, with 9 bases matching TRBD1. The V gene's germline CDR1 is SGHRS and CDR2 YFSETQ. With 7 bases clipped from V and 7 bases from J, the junction kept 8 bases outside the gene matches. The CDR3 spans 14 residues. The DNA of the CDR3 is TGCGCCAGCCAGACAGGGGGTGGCGGTGAAAAACTGTTTTTT. Amino acid sequence: CASQTGGGGEKLFF.

This clone has only one observation. This chain connects TRBV6-1 to TRBJ2-2; TRBD2 matches 9 bases. Germline V gene lookup returns CDR1 MNHNS and CDR2 SASEGT. V lost 2 bases to trimming and J lost 2 bases; unmatched junction nucleotides: 21. There are 22 residues in the CDR3. The CDR3 reads CASSENSLLAGALLTNTGELFF. CDR3 coding DNA: TGTGCCAGCAGTGAAAACAGCCTACTAGCGGGCGCACTGCTCACCAACACCGGGGAGCTGTTTTTT.

Turning to this clone: A far larger clone is a single base away, which makes a read error likely. Other DNA sequences from this sample encode an identical CDR3 as well. V and J are TRBV28 and TRBJ1-2; TRBD1 aligns across 10 bases. Per germline, CDR1 MDHEN and CDR2 SYDVKM. CDR3 length: 14 residues. Here the CDR3 reads CASKERQGAQGYTF. DNA of the CDR3: TGCGCCAGCAAGGAACGACAGGGGGCTCAGGGCTACACCTTC.

The CDR3 nucleotides are TGTGCCAGCTCACCTAAGACAGGACCGAACTACGAGCAGTACTTC. This translates into CASSPKTGPNYEQYF. The chain is built from TRBV18 and TRBJ2-7, with a weak D call TRBD1 (6 bases). Trimming pared 3 bases from V and 3 bases from J, leaving 15 bases between. The germline V gene encodes CDR1 KGHSH and CDR2 LQKENI. This CDR3 is built from 15 residues.

Of note for this clone: With only one base between it and a far larger clone, this is likely a read error. Other DNA sequences of this sample code for an identical CDR3. The rearrangement joins TRBV6-1 to TRBJ2-6; TRBD2 is a possible D gene (5 bases). The CDR3 consists of 16 residues. CDR1 MNHNS and CDR2 SASEGT come from the germline V gene. This CDR3 is CASSELDFSGANVLTF. The CDR3 DNA sequence: TGTGCTAGCAGTGAATTGGACTTCTCTGGGGCCAACGTCCTGACTTTC.

The chain is built from TRBV5-4 and TRBJ2-2; D is possibly TRBD2 (6 bases). V dropped 3 bases and J dropped 7 bases, with 13 bases sitting between them. The CDR3 loop spans 14 amino acids. Germline V lookup: CDR1 SGHNT, CDR2 YYREEE (reference sequence). CDR3 sequence (DNA): TGTGCCAGCAGCTCCGGGACTCACCGCGGGGAGCTGTTTTTT. Amino acid sequence: CASSSGTHRGELFF.

Comments on this clone: Other DNA sequences in this sample translate to the same CDR3. For the CDR3, the DNA is TGTGCCAGCAGTTTAGCGGGAGGGCGCACAGATACGCAGTATTTT. This encodes CASSLAGGRTDTQYF. The V call is TRBV5-4, the J call TRBJ2-3; TRBD2 aligns across 11 bases. Germline CDR1 reads SGHNT; CDR2 reads YYREEE (reference sequence). The CDR3 spans 15 residues. With 5 bases clipped from V and 1 base from J, the junction kept 3 bases outside the gene matches.

This clone has a handful of counts. A much bigger clone sits one base away, suggesting this may be a read error. Distinct nucleotide sequences in the sample also encode this CDR3. V gene TRBV30 combines with J gene TRBJ1-5; unclear D gene. The CDR3 sequence is 15 residues long. CDR1 and CDR2 from the germline V gene are GTSNPN and SVGIG (reference sequence). CDR3 coding DNA: TGTGCCTGGAGGGACCCCAGACATAGCAACCAGCCCCAGCATTTT. This sequence encodes CAWRDPRHSNQPQHF.

The sample holds many counts of this clone. The genes are TRBV4-3 and TRBJ1-1, with 9 positions matching TRBD1. V was pared by 1 base and J by 1 base, with 1 base of the junction left unmatched. CDR3 length: 15 residues. Germline CDR1 LGHNA, CDR2 YSLEER. CDR3 DNA: TGCGCCAGCAGCCAAGCGACAGGGGGGAACACTGAAGCTTTCTTT. Translation gives CASSQATGGNTEAFF.

The chain is built from TRBV27 and TRBJ2-1; 13 bases are shared with TRBD2. Germline lookup yields CDR1 MNHEY and CDR2 SMNVEV (reference sequence). The ends lost 6 bases at V and 10 bases at J; junction bases unmatched: 12. This CDR3 has 16 amino acids. CDR3 amino acids: CASRSTSGRAPREQFF. CDR3 nucleotides: TGTGCCAGCAGGAGCACTAGCGGGAGGGCCCCCCGAGAGCAGTTCTTC.

The chain has TRBV6-5 and TRBJ2-2, with 10 bases matching TRBD1. Germline V gene sequence: CDR1 MNHEY, CDR2 SVGAGI. The junction had 5 bases not matched to a gene; V was cut back by 5 bases and J by 5 bases. The CDR3 runs 15 residues. In DNA form, the CDR3 reads TGTGCCAGCAGTGCGCCGGGACAGGGGACCGGGGAGCTGTTTTTT. Protein: CASSAPGQGTGELFF.

This clone was seen many times. The V call is TRBV27, the J call TRBJ2-3; maybe TRBD2 (5 bases). Trimming took off 6 bases at V and 1 base at J, with 14 bases between the two ends. Germline V gene lookup returns CDR1 MNHEY and CDR2 SMNVEV (reference sequence). The CDR3 runs to 15 residues. CDR3 residues: CASSPKPRGTDTQYF. Written as DNA, the CDR3 is TGTGCCAGCAGCCCTAAACCGCGGGGCACAGATACGCAGTATTTT.

This chain joins TRBV7-9 and TRBJ1-5; TRBD1 aligns across 11 bases. V lost 1 base, J lost 2 bases, and 10 bases stayed unmatched. Per the germline V gene, CDR1 is SEHNR and CDR2 is FQNEAQ (reference sequence). CDR3 length equals 19 residues. The CDR3 region is CASSLGTGGRGVRNQPQHF. CDR3 nucleotide sequence: TGTGCCAGCAGCTTAGGGACAGGGGGCCGGGGTGTGCGCAATCAGCCCCAGCATTTT.

The CDR3 DNA reads TGTGCCAGCAGCTTAGTCTGGCTAGCGGGAGAAACCGGGGAGCTGTTTTTT. Amino acids: CASSLVWLAGETGELFF. The chain links TRBV7-6 to TRBJ2-2, with 10 nucleotides matching TRBD2. The germline CDR1 and CDR2 sequences are SGHVS and FNYEAQ. The V and J ends lost 1 base and 5 bases, in that order; junction bases with no gene match: 7. CDR3 length: 17 residues.

The J gene is TRBJ1-3, the V gene TRBV4-3; 7 bases fit TRBD1. The germline gives CDR1 LGHNA, CDR2 YSLEER. V gave up 4 bases and J gave up 4 bases; unmatched junction bases: 7. The CDR3 loop spans 15 amino acids. The CDR3 sequence: CASSPGGTLGNTIYF. As DNA, the CDR3 is TGCGCCAGCAGCCCAGGGGGGACATTGGGAAACACCATATATTTT.

This clone was seen more than once but under ten times. At the DNA level, this CDR3 is encoded by other sequences in the same sample as well. The chain is built from TRBV6-5 and TRBJ2-1, with TRBD2 identical over 7 bases. CDR1 and CDR2 from the germline V gene are MNHEY and SVGAGI. J was trimmed by 8 bases and V by 2 bases; bases with no gene match: 6. The CDR3 consists of 14 residues. CDR3 sequence reads: CASSYLGLADEQFF. Here the CDR3 DNA reads TGTGCCAGCAGTTACCTTGGGCTAGCGGATGAGCAGTTCTTC.

The V and J genes are TRBV28 and TRBJ2-7; 8 bases fit TRBD1. Germline CDR1 is MDHEN and CDR2 is SYDVKM. The CDR3 extends over 15 amino acids. V trimming: 3 bases; J trimming: 7 bases; junction bases outside the gene matches: 11. CDR3 sequence: CASSLINQGAREQYF. CDR3 in DNA: TGTGCCAGCAGTTTGATTAATCAGGGGGCGCGGGAGCAGTACTTC.

There are a few counts of this clone. The chain couples TRBV5-6 to TRBJ1-2, with D tentatively TRBD1 (5 bases). This CDR3 has 12 amino acids. Germline assignment: CDR1 SGHDT and CDR2 YYEEEE. Trimming took 7 bases from V and 2 from J, leaving 9 bases between them. The CDR3 here is CASGRGNYGYTF. The CDR3 DNA reads as TGTGCCAGCGGGCGGGGGAACTATGGCTACACCTTC.

The rearrangement uses TRBV15 and TRBJ1-5; TRBD1 might be the D (5 bases). Per germline, CDR1 LNHNV and CDR2 YYDKDF (reference sequence). The CDR3 extends over 18 amino acids. Between the trimmed V and J ends, which lost 3 bases and 1 base, there was a span of 19 bases. The CDR3 bases are TGTGCCACCAGCAGCCCCGAGGGGTCCAGGGTCAGCAATCAGCCCCAGCATTTT. Amino acid sequence: CATSSPEGSRVSNQPQHF.

The CDR3 DNA sequence: TGTGCCAGCAGCCCAACGGACGGGCGCCGCACCGGGGGGGAGCTGTTTTTT. As protein: CASSPTDGRRTGGELFF. J is TRBJ2-2 and V is TRBV5-4, with D hard to call. The germline gives CDR1 SGHNT, CDR2 YYREEE (reference sequence). The CDR3 runs to 17 residues. With 4 bases removed from V and 8 bases from J, the gap between germline ends came to 24 bases.

V gene TRBV28 combines with J gene TRBJ1-2; TRBD1 might be the D (5 bases). The germline gives CDR1 MDHEN, CDR2 SYDVKM. This CDR3 spans 13 amino acids. The V gene lost 5 bases and the J gene lost 7 bases, with 14 bases spanning the gap. CDR3 sequence reads: CASSSSPRGGYTF. CDR3 DNA: TGTGCCAGCAGTAGTTCTCCGAGGGGTGGCTACACCTTC.

This sequence joins TRBV5-4 and TRBJ2-3, with 10 bases lining up with TRBD2. Unmatched junction bases numbered 7, after V lost 3 bases and J lost 3 bases. This CDR3 has 16 amino acids. Germline V gives CDR1 SGHNT, CDR2 YYREEE (reference sequence). Here the CDR3 DNA reads TGTGCCAGCAGCTCCTCTAGCGGGAGAGTAACAGATACGCAGTATTTT. Protein sequence: CASSSSSGRVTDTQYF.

This chain joins TRBV18 and TRBJ1-4, with TRBD1 matching over 10 bases. CDR1 is KGHSH and CDR2 is LQKENI in the germline V gene. CDR3 size: 17 residues. V lost 3 bases and J lost 7; bases outside the gene matches: 11. CDR3 protein: CASSPIRRDRGSEKLFF. The CDR3, as DNA: TGTGCCAGCTCACCGATACGACGGGACAGGGGAAGTGAAAAACTGTTTTTT.